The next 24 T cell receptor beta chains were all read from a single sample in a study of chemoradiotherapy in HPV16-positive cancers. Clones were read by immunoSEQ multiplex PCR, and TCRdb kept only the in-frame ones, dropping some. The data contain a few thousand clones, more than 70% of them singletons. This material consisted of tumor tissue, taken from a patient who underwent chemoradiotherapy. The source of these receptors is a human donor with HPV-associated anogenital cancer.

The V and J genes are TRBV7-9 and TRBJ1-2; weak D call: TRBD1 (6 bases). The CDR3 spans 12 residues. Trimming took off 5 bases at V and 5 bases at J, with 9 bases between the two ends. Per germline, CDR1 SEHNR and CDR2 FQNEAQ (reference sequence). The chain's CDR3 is CASSGDTYGYTF. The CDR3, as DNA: TGTGCCAGCAGCGGGGACACTTATGGCTACACCTTC.

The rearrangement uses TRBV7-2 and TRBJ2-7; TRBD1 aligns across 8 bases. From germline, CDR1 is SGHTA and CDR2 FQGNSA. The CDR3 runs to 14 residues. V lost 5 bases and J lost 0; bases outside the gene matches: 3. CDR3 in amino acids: CASSPGTGSYEQYF. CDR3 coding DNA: TGTGCCAGCAGCCCCGGGACAGGCTCCTACGAGCAGTACTTC.

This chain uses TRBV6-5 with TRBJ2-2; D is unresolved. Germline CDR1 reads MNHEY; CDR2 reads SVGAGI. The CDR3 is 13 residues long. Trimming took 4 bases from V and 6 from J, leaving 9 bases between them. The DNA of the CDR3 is TGTGCCAGCAGTTCGGTGATAGCCGGGGAGCTGTTTTTT. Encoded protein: CASSSVIAGELFF.

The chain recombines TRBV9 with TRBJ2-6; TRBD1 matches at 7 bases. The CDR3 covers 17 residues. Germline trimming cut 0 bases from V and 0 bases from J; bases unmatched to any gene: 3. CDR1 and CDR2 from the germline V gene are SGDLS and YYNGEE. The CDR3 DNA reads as TGTGCCAGCAGCGTAGACAGGGGCACCTCTGGGGCCAACGTCCTGACTTTC. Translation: CASSVDRGTSGANVLTF.

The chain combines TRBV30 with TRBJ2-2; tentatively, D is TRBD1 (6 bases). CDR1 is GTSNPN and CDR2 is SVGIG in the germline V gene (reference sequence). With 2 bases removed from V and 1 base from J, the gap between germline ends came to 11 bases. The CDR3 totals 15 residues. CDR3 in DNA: TGTGCCTGGAGTCGGGACATTCAGAACACCGGGGAGCTGTTTTTT. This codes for CAWSRDIQNTGELFF.

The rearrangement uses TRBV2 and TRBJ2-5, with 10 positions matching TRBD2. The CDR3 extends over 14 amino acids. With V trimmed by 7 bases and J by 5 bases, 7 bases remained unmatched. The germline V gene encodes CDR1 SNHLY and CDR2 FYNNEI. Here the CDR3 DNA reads TGTGCCAGCAAATTAGCGGGGGGAGGGGAGACCCAGTACTTC. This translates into CASKLAGGGETQYF.

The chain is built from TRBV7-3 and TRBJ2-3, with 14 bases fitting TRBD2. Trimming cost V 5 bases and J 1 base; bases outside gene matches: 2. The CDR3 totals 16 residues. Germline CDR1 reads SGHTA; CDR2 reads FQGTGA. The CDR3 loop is CASSLGLAGGTDTQYF. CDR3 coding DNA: TGTGCCAGCAGCCTGGGACTAGCGGGAGGCACAGATACGCAGTATTTT.

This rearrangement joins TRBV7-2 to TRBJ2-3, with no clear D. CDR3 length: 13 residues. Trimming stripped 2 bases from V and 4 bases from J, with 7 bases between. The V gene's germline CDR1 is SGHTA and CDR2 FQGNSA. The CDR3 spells CASSLFISDTQYF. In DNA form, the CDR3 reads TGTGCCAGCAGCTTATTCATCTCAGATACGCAGTATTTT.

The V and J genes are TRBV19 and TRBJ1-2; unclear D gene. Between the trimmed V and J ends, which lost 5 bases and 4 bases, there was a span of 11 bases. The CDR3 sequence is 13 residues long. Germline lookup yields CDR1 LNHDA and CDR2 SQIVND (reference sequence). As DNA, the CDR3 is TGTGCCAGTAGTCCCCTCCCGCGCTATGGCTACACCTTC. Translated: CASSPLPRYGYTF.

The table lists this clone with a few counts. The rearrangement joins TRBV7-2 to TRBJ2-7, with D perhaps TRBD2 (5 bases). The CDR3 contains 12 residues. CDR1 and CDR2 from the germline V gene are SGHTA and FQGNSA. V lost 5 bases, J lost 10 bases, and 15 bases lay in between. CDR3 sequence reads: CASSPLEGRQYF. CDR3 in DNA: TGTGCCAGCAGCCCCCTGGAAGGGAGACAGTACTTC.

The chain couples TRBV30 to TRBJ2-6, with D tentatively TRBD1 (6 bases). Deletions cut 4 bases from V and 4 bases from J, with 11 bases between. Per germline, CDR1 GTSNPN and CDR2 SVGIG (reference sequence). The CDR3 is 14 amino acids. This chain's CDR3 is CAWTSGAGANVLTF. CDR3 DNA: TGTGCCTGGACCTCAGGGGCCGGGGCCAACGTCCTGACTTTC. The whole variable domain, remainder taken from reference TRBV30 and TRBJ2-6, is SQTIHQWPATLVQPVGSPLSLECTVEGTSNPNLYWYRQAAGRGLQLLFYSVGIGQISSEVPQNLSASRPQDRQFILSSKKLLLSDSGFYLCAWTSGAGANVLTFGAGSRLTVL.

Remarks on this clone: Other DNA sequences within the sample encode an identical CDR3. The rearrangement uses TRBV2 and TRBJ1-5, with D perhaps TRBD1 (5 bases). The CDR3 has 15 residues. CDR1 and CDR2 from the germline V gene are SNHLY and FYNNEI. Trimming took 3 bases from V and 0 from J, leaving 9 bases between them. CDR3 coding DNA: TGTGCCAGCAGTGAGGGGCAATATAGCAATCAGCCCCAGCATTTT. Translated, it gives CASSEGQYSNQPQHF.

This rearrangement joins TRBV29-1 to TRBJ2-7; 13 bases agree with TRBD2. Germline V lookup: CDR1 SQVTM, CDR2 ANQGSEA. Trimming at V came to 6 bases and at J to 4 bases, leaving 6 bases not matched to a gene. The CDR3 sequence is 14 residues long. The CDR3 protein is CSVGGLAGLYEQYF. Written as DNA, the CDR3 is TGCAGCGTCGGGGGACTAGCGGGATTATACGAGCAGTACTTC.

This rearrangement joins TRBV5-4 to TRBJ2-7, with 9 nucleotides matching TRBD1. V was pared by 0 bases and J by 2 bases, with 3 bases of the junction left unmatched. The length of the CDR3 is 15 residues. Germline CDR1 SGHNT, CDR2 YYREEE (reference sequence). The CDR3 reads CASSLGGDRAYEQYF. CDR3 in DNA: TGTGCCAGCAGCTTGGGCGGGGACAGGGCCTACGAGCAGTACTTC.

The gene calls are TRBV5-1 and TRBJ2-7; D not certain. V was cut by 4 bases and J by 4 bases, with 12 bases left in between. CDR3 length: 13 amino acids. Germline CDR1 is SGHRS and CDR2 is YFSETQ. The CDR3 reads CASSATAGYEQYF. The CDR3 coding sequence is TGCGCCAGCAGCGCAACAGCCGGGTACGAGCAGTACTTC.

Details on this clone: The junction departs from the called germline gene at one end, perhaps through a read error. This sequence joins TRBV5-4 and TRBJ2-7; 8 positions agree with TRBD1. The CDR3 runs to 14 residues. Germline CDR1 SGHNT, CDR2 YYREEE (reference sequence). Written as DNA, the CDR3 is TGCGCCAGCAGCCCGGGGGCAGGGGGCAACGAGCAGTACTTC. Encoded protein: CASSPGAGGNEQYF.

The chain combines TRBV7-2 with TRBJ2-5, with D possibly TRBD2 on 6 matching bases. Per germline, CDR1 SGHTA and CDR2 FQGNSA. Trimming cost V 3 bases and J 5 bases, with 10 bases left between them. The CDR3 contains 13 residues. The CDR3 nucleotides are TGTGCCAGCAGCTTTACCGGGGGTGAGACCCAGTACTTC. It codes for CASSFTGGETQYF.

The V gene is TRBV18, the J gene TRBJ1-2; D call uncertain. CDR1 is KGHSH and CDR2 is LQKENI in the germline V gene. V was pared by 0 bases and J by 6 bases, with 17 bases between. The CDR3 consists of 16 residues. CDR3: CASSPPFIARTDGYTF. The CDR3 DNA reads TGTGCCAGCTCACCACCGTTTATTGCGCGAACAGATGGCTACACCTTC.

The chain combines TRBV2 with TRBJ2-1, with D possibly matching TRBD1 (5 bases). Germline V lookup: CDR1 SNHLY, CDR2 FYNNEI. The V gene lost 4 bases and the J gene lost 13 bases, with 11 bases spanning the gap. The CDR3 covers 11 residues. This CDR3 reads CASSVYQGQFF. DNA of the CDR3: TGTGCCAGCAGTGTCTATCAGGGTCAGTTCTTC.

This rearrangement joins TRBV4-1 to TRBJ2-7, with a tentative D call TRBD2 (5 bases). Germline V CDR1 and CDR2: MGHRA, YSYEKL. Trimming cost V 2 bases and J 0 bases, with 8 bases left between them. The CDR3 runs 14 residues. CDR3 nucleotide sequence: TGCGCCAGCAGCCAAACCCGGGACTCCTACGAGCAGTACTTC. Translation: CASSQTRDSYEQYF.

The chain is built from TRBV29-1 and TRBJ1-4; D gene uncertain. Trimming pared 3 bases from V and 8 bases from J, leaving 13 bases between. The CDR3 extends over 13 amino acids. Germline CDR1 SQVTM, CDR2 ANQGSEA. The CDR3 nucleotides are TGCAGCGTTGATTTGGGAGACCGGGAAAAACTGTTTTTT. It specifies CSVDLGDREKLFF.

CDR3 nucleotide sequence: TGTGCCAGCAGCTTACTAGGGGGCCCCAATGACATTCAGTACTTC. Its translation: CASSLLGGPNDIQYF. This chain connects TRBV11-3 to TRBJ2-4; 7 positions agree with TRBD1. The trim removed 2 bases at V and 8 bases at J, leaving 9 bases unmatched. The CDR3 consists of 15 residues. Germline CDR1 reads SGHNT; CDR2 reads YENEEA.

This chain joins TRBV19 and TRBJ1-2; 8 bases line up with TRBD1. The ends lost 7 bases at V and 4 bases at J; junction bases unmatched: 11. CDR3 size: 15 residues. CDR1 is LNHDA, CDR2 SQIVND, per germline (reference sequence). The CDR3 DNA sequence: TGTGCCAGTAAAGGTATGACAGGGGACGGCTATGGCTACACCTTC. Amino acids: CASKGMTGDGYGYTF.

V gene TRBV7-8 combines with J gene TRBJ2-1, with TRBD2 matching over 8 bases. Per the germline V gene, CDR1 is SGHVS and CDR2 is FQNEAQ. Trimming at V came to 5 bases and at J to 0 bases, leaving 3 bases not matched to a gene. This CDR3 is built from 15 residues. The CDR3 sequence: CASSRGGSSYNEQFF. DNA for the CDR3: TGTGCCAGCAGCCGCGGGGGGAGCTCCTACAATGAGCAGTTCTTC.